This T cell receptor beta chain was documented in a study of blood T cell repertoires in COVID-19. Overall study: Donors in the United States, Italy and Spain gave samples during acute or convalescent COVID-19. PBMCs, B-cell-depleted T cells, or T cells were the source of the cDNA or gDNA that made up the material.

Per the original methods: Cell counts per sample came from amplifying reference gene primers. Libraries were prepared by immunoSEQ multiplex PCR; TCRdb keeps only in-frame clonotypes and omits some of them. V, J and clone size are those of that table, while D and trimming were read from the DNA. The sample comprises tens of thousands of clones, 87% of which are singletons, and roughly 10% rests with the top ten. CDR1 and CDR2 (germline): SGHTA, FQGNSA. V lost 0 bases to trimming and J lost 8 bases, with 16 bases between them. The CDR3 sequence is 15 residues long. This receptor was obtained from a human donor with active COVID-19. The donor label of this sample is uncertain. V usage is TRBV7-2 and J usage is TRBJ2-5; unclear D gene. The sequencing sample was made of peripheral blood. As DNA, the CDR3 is TGTGCCAGCAGCTTAGCCACAGCCCGCTTCGGAACCCAGTACTTC. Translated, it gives CASSLATARFGTQYF.